This TCR beta chain was recovered during a study of CD8 T cells in ankylosing spondylitis (dated by TCRdb to about 2017). As for the study more broadly: To find TCR variants linked to disease, the study profiled T cell receptor beta repertoires in ankylosing spondylitis patients and healthy donors. Peripheral blood was sampled, and synovial fluid was also collected from ankylosing spondylitis patients. In total, the full study cohort was made up of some 110 healthy donors and roughly 27 ankylosing spondylitis patients. What the study reported, not specific to this receptor: A TCR beta motif of seven or eight highly homologous amino acid variants appeared characteristic of blood from ankylosing spondylitis patients. The disease-linked clones were reported as significantly enriched in matched synovial fluid samples from ankylosing spondylitis patients. A CD8+ phenotype was shown by the disease-linked clones, which were found at relatively low frequencies in peripheral blood. Some motif variants had previously been reported in the synovial fluid and blood of reactive arthritis patients, which suggests shared mechanisms of disease initiation.

There are 15 amino acids in the CDR3, from cysteine to phenylalanine inclusive. Solely the CDR3 DNA is kept, with 45 bases framed from the first base. Clipping removes 6 bases from V and 5 bases from J, with 10 as the unmatched junction base count. The germline V gene gives CDR1 as MNHNS and CDR2 as SASEGT. Synovial fluid samples and blood samples obtained from the same ankylosing spondylitis patients were matched. A remark on this clonotype: Its antigen is currently not known. Per-base qualities were not stored, and no clone one base away is much larger.

The sequencer was an Illumina HiSeq 2500. TCR beta libraries were prepared by quantitative 5'-RACE with molecular barcodes. As for how the authors treated the data: A new computational method, built on a probabilistic model of VDJ rearrangement, was used to identify disease-linked TCR variants. Through fastp at Q25 and MiXCR, TCRdb rebuilt clones from the public reads, retaining in-frame beta chains. Merged by CDR3 protein, the rows form single entries marked with the most common genes and DNA. What appears here as the V and J calls and clone size reflects TCRdb's work, not the paper's. In all, the sample holds roughly 150,000 distinct CDR3 sequences, and roughly 31% of those were seen once. The leading ten clones occupy 6% of the sample.

This chain joins TRBV6-1 to TRBJ2-7, with 10 bases in between that match TRBD1. The origin of this receptor is a male donor with ankylosing spondylitis. Sequencing used synovial fluid, either unsorted or a sorted T cell fraction (not recorded which). The DNA sequence is as follows: TGTGCCAGCAGGCCACCCGGGACAGGGGTCCACGAGCAGTACTTC. The translation is CASRPPGTGVHEQYF.